A selection of T cell receptor beta chains follows, all from one sample in a study of cytomegalovirus exposure and HLA in healthy donors. TCRdb keeps only in-frame clones here, not all; method: immunoSEQ multiplex PCR. The sample contains around 150,000 clones, about nine tenths of which appear only once. Specimen: PBMCs. Receptors were obtained from a young woman in good health and CMV-seronegative. Both conserved end residues are part of each CDR3. D genes are given only for firm matches. Clone sizes are given selectively: once, few, many, or a class where the clone is expanded.

D gene	CDR3 length	clone size	V gene	J gene	CDR3 DNA	CDR3 protein
.	13	.	TRBV29-1	TRBJ2-5	TGCAGCGCCACTCTATGGCGCGCTGAGACCCAGTACTTC	CSATLWRAETQYF
.	12	once	TRBV7-9	TRBJ1-1	TGTGCCAGCAGCTTAGAAACAGGTGAAGCTTTCTTT	CASSLETGEAFF
.	12	.	TRBV28	TRBJ2-1	TGTGCCAGCAGTTTCCGCGTCCGGGAGCAGTTCTTC	CASSFRVREQFF
TRBD2	14	once	TRBV29-1	TRBJ2-1	TGCAGCGTTGAGGGACTAAGGGCGAACAATGAGCAGTTCTTC	CSVEGLRANNEQFF
TRBD1	14	.	TRBV27	TRBJ2-7	TGCGCCAGCAGGACCGGGACAGGGGTCTACGAGCAGTACTTC	CASRTGTGVYEQYF
TRBD1	15	.	TRBV19	TRBJ2-3	TGTGCCAGTAGCAAAGGACAGGTTCGCGAGGTTACGCAGTATTTT	CASSKGQVREVTQYF
TRBD1	12	.	TRBV2	TRBJ2-7	TGTGCCAGTATCGGACAGGCCTACGAGCAGTACTTC	CASIGQAYEQYF
TRBD1	15	.	TRBV30	TRBJ1-4	TGTGCCTGGTCAGGGGGCTTCTCAACTAATGAAAAACTGTTTTTT	CAWSGGFSTNEKLFF
.	17	.	TRBV11-2	TRBJ1-2	TGTGCCAGCAGCTTATTGGGCGGGGTAGCTCAAACGTATGGCTACACCTTC	CASSLLGGVAQTYGYTF
TRBD2	15	.	TRBV27	TRBJ2-3	TGTGCCAGCAGTTCCAGCGGGGGTAGCACAGATACGCAGTATTTT	CASSSSGGSTDTQYF
.	12	.	TRBV7-2	TRBJ2-7	TGTGCCAGCAGTTCAGGGAGGTTCGAGCAGTACTTC	CASSSGRFEQYF
.	11	.	TRBV5-1	TRBJ2-2	TGCGCCAGCAGCACGACCGGGGAGCTGTTTTTT	CASSTTGELFF
TRBD1	19	.	TRBV4-3	TRBJ2-5	TGCGCCAGCAGCCAAGTAGTTAGTCGAGGGGGCACCCCAAAAGAGACCCAGTACTTC	CASSQVVSRGGTPKETQYF
TRBD1	14	.	TRBV9	TRBJ1-4	TGTGCCAGCAGCGTAGGCAGGGGGAATGAAAAACTGTTTTTT	CASSVGRGNEKLFF
.	18	once	TRBV7-8	TRBJ2-7	TGTGCCAGCAGCTTAGTGGGGGGTCGTCGGGACGGGTCCTACGAGCAGTACTTC	CASSLVGGRRDGSYEQYF
TRBD2	15	once	TRBV12-5	TRBJ2-3	TGTGCTAGCGGGGAGGGTGTGGGCACCACAGATACGCAGTATTTT	CASGEGVGTTDTQYF
.	15	.	TRBV6-5	TRBJ2-1	TGTGCCAGCAGTTACTCAGCAGGGTCCCACAATGAGCAGTTCTTC	CASSYSAGSHNEQFF
.	13	.	TRBV4-2	TRBJ1-3	TGTGCCAGCAGCTCCAGGACCGGGGACACCATATATTTT	CASSSRTGDTIYF
TRBD1	15	once	TRBV29-1	TRBJ2-2	TGCAGCGTAAAGACCACAGGGGGCGAATCGGGGGAGCTGTTTTTT	CSVKTTGGESGELFF
.	17	.	TRBV15	TRBJ2-3	TGTGCCACCAGCAGAGATTATGCGGCAAGGTCCACAGATACGCAGTATTTT	CATSRDYAARSTDTQYF
.	11	few	TRBV4-1	TRBJ1-2	TGCGCCAGCAGCCATCCTAATGGCTACACCTTC	CASSHPNGYTF
.	15	once	TRBV18	TRBJ2-7	TGTGCCAGCTCACGGACGAGAGGGGTTAGCTACGAGCAGTACTTC	CASSRTRGVSYEQYF
.	13	once	TRBV10-3	TRBJ2-5	TGTGCCGCCGGTGGTGGGGGCGTTGAGACCCAGTACTTC	CAAGGGGVETQYF
.	12	.	TRBV29-1	TRBJ1-1	TGCAGCGTTTTTCCCGTTGGGGCCAAAGCTTTCTTT	CSVFPVGAKAFF
.	15	once	TRBV6-5	TRBJ2-3	TGTGCCAGCAGTTCCCTAGAAACGGGCACAGATACGCAGTATTTT	CASSSLETGTDTQYF
TRBD1	15	.	TRBV28	TRBJ1-4	TGTGCCAGCAGAACATACAGGGGAGCTAATGAAAAACTGTTTTTT	CASRTYRGANEKLFF
.	14	.	TRBV2	TRBJ2-7	TGTGCCAGCACCGAACAGGGCAGTTACTACGAGCAGTACTTC	CASTEQGSYYEQYF
.	15	.	TRBV27	TRBJ1-2	TGTGCCAGCAGTTTAAACCCGACAGGCCCCAGGGGCTACACCTTC	CASSLNPTGPRGYTF
TRBD2	18	.	TRBV7-2	TRBJ2-3	TGTGCCAGCAGCTTGGGAAAGGGACTAGCGGGAGGAGCGGATACGCAGTATTTT	CASSLGKGLAGGADTQYF
TRBD2	14	.	TRBV2	TRBJ2-7	TGTGCCAGCAGTGTCACGGCGGGAGGTGGCGAGCAGTACTTC	CASSVTAGGGEQYF
TRBD1	12	.	TRBV2	TRBJ2-1	TGTGCCAGCAGTACGACAGGGAGTGAGCAGTTCTTC	CASSTTGSEQFF
.	15	.	TRBV7-9	TRBJ1-1	TGTGCCAGCAGCTCTAAGGACACCGGAGACACTGAAGCTTTCTTT	CASSSKDTGDTEAFF
.	16	.	TRBV2	TRBJ1-4	TGTGCCACCCTCAATGACCCGAGAGGGGGAGGGGAAAAACTGTTTTTT	CATLNDPRGGGEKLFF
.	15	few	TRBV5-1	TRBJ1-4	TGCGCCAGCAGCTTGGAGGGTGCGCGAAATGAAAAACTGTTTTTT	CASSLEGARNEKLFF
TRBD2	18	.	TRBV11-2	TRBJ2-7	TGTGCCAGCAGCCCCCGGACCGGACTAGCGGGTCTGTCCTACGAGCAGTACTTC	CASSPRTGLAGLSYEQYF
.	14	.	TRBV7-3	TRBJ1-6	TGTGCCAGCAGCGTAGACGGCTATAATTCACCCCTCCACTTT	CASSVDGYNSPLHF
.	16	.	TRBV4-3	TRBJ1-2	TGCGCCAGCAGCCAAGACCATCGAATGGGGCCGAGTGGCTACACCTTC	CASSQDHRMGPSGYTF
TRBD1	15	.	TRBV27	TRBJ1-2	TGTGCCAGCAGACTAATGGGACAGGGAGTGCTCGGCTACACCTTC	CASRLMGQGVLGYTF
TRBD1	15	.	TRBV6-1	TRBJ1-1	TGTGCCAGCAGCGTATACGACAGGGGTGACACTGAAGCTTTCTTT	CASSVYDRGDTEAFF
.	14	.	TRBV28	TRBJ2-7	TGTGCCAGCACTCCACCGGACACGAGATACGAGCAGTACTTC	CASTPPDTRYEQYF
.	16	.	TRBV5-4	TRBJ2-2	TGTGCCAGCAGCTTAGGAGGGGTTGGGAACACCGGGGAGCTGTTTTTT	CASSLGGVGNTGELFF
.	15	.	TRBV5-4	TRBJ2-2	TGTGCCAGCAGCTTGGAACTAGCGAACACCGGGGAGCTGTTTTTT	CASSLELANTGELFF
.	14	.	TRBV28	TRBJ2-4	TGTGCCAGCAGTTCGACGGTGGAGGGAAACATTCAGTACTTC	CASSSTVEGNIQYF
TRBD1	13	.	TRBV4-2	TRBJ1-5	TGTGCCAGCAGCCATGACAGGGGCCAGCCCCAGCATTTT	CASSHDRGQPQHF
TRBD2	14	.	TRBV5-1	TRBJ2-3	TGCGCCAGCAGCTTGCTAGCGGTCACAGATACGCAGTATTTT	CASSLLAVTDTQYF